A selection of T cell receptor beta chains follows, all from one sample in a study of identical twins. TCRdb called the 5' RACE reads again in MiXCR, with one record for every CDR3 protein. The repertoire holds about 280,000 distinct CDR3 sequences, with more than 6.5% as singletons. These same data were also listed under a study on yellow fever vaccine responses in identical twins.

The sequenced sample was memory (CD45RO+) T cells sorted from blood. These receptors came from a woman aged 18-29 years in good health. Each CDR3 is given with its conserved first and last residue. Fields, in order: clone size, V gene, J gene, CDR3 protein. For some rows the clone size is stated as once, few or many, or as a class when expanded; others skip it.

>many|TRBV10-3|TRBJ2-1
CAISESPLAGEDNEQFF
>many|TRBV2|TRBJ1-5
CASSDSGFSQPQHF
>-|TRBV3-1|TRBJ2-5
CASSQAPGGQETQYF
>few|TRBV27|TRBJ1-3
CASKGSGNTIYF
>many|TRBV28|TRBJ2-4
CASSLTGQWMSPKNIQYF
>few|TRBV6-1|TRBJ1-1
CASRKGAANTEAFF
>many|TRBV27|TRBJ1-6
CASSLSGVHSPLHF
>-|TRBV7-8|TRBJ2-1
CASSLRGYDEQFF
>few|TRBV29-1|TRBJ2-1
CSVDITSGNEQFF
>few|TRBV20-1|TRBJ2-7
CSAGWWEQGTYEQYF
>many|TRBV6-4|TRBJ1-1
CASSVAAQSEAFF
>few|TRBV28|TRBJ2-3
CASRSGSDTDTQYF
>-|TRBV20-1|TRBJ2-5
CSASSLAGIQETQYF
>-|TRBV6-1|TRBJ2-5
CASSDVPGETQYF
>few|TRBV3-1|TRBJ1-2
CASSPQRQGVTAGYTF
>many|TRBV28|TRBJ2-5
CASSLTTQETQYF
>-|TRBV9|TRBJ2-5
CASSVGSSQETQYF
>-|TRBV11-2|TRBJ2-7
CASSLNSLNEQYF
>few|TRBV3-1|TRBJ2-2
CASSWGVTANTGELFF
>few|TRBV15|TRBJ2-1
CATSRDIGQGHNEQFF
>many|TRBV6-1|TRBJ2-7
CASSRRTSGRSHEQYF
>many|TRBV2|TRBJ1-5
CASSPLQGANQPQHF
>-|TRBV5-1|TRBJ2-2
CASSQTGTLLFNTGELFF
>few|TRBV12-3/TRBV12-4|TRBJ1-2
CASSLRVRGYTF
>few|TRBV12-3/TRBV12-4|TRBJ1-3
CASNVRVGGNTIYF
>few|TRBV5-6|TRBJ2-5
CASSLGGAGSVQETQYF
>-|TRBV6-1|TRBJ1-2
CASSEALTVLGGYTF
>few|TRBV6-1|TRBJ2-2
CASSLRTGRTGELFF
>-|TRBV7-2|TRBJ1-6
CASTYWAGGNSPLHF
>many|TRBV12-3/TRBV12-4|TRBJ2-1
CASSSTSGGYNEQFF
>few|TRBV7-9|TRBJ2-1
CASTPQGVRYNEQFF
>few|TRBV20-1|TRBJ1-6
CSAREPQGENSPLHF
>-|TRBV4-1|TRBJ2-3
CASRSAGSPQITDTQYF
>many|TRBV29-1|TRBJ2-2
CSVGGGFRTGELFF
>-|TRBV2|TRBJ2-5
CASSDWAVDPRSTQYF
>few|TRBV27|TRBJ2-1
CASSSGTPIYNEQFF
>-|TRBV28|TRBJ2-7
CACSKNSYEQYF
>many|TRBV20-1|TRBJ1-1
CSARVEDSNTEAFF
>-|TRBV6-1|TRBJ1-1
CASGAATSTEAFF